This T cell receptor (beta chain) was obtained from a study of blood T cell repertoires in COVID-19. For the study at large: T cells, B-cell-depleted T cells, or PBMCs supplied cDNA or gDNA.

The protocol was immunoSEQ multiplex PCR, while the TCRdb copy is restricted to in-frame clones and leaves out a portion. The sample includes about 250,000 clones, roughly 86% of them seen just once. V lost 10 bases and J 0 bases, leaving 12 bases between the germline ends. The CDR3 is made up of 14 amino acids. Germline CDR1 is MNHEY and CDR2 is SMNVEV (reference sequence). The sequenced sample consisted of peripheral blood. The chain is built from TRBV27 and TRBJ2-2, with D unresolved. This sequence was found in a woman between 55 and 75 years old who had recovered from COVID-19. CDR3 sequence: CATKRTANTGELFF. The CDR3 DNA is TGTGCCACTAAGAGAACGGCGAACACCGGGGAGCTGTTTTTT.